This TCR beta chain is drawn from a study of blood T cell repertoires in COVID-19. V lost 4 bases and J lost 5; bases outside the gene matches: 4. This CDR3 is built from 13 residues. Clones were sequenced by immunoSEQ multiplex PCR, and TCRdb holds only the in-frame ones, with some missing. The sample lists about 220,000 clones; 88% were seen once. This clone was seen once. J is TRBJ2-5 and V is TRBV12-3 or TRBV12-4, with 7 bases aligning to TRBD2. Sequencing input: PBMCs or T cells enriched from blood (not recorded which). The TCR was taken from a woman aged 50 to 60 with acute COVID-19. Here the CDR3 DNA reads TGTGCCAGCAGTTGGAGCGGGATTGAGACCCAGTACTTC. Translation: CASSWSGIETQYF.